This entry features one T cell receptor beta chain sequence. Its antigen is currently unknown. The table came from immunoSEQ multiplex PCR; TCRdb's copy has only in-frame clones and leaves some out. The table shows around 130,000 clones, with approximately 90% occurring only once. CDR3 length: 14 residues. Germline values: CDR1 MNHEY, CDR2 SVGAGI. Trimming left V 4 bases short and J 1 base short, with 10 bases between. This sample stems from a study of radiotherapy plus CTLA-4 blockade in lung cancer. Overall study results and limits: Per reports, early blood T cell clone dynamics, plus interferon-beta, forecast response most strongly. In blood, after radiotherapy plus ipilimumab, tumor-derived TCR clones expanded.

This receptor was identified in a human donor with non-small cell lung cancer that progressed on radiotherapy plus ipilimumab. This chain uses TRBV6-5 with TRBJ1-1; no definite D call. Sequences were derived from peripheral blood, sampled from a patient treated with radiotherapy plus ipilimumab. The CDR3 bases are TGTGCCAGCAGTTCCCCGAATCGGAACACTGAAGCTTTCTTT. This encodes CASSSPNRNTEAFF.